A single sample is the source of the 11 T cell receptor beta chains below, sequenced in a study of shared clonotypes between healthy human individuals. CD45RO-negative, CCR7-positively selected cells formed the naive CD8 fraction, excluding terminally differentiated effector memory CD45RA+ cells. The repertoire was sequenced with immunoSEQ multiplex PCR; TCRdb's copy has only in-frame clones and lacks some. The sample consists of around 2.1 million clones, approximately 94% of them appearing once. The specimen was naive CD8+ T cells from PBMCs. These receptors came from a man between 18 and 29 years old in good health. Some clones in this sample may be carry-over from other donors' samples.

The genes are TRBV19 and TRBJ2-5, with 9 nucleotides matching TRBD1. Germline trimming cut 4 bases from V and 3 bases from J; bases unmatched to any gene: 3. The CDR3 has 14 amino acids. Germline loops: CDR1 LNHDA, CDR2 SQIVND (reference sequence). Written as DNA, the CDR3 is TGTGCCAGTAGTACCAGGGACAGGGAAGAGACCCAGTACTTC. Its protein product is CASSTRDREETQYF.

The CDR3 DNA is TGTGCCAGCAGTTTTGGAGGGGGCGCGAAGCAGTACTTC. Amino acid sequence: CASSFGGGAKQYF. The chain carries TRBV27 and TRBJ2-7, with D possibly TRBD1 on 7 matching bases. There are 13 residues in the CDR3. V lost 3 bases and J lost 8, with 14 bases in between. From germline, CDR1 is MNHEY and CDR2 SMNVEV (reference sequence).

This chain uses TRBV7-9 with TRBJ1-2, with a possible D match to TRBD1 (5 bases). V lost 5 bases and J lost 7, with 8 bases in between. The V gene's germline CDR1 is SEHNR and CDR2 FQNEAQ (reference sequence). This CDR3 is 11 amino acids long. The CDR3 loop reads CASSGRAGYTF. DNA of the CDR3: TGTGCCAGCAGCGGCAGGGCTGGCTACACCTTC.

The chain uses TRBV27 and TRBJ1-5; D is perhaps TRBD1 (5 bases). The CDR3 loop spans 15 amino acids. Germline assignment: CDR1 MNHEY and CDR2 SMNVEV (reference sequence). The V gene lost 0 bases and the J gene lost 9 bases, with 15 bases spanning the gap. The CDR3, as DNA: TGTGCCAGCAGTTTATCAGCCGTCCAGGGACCGCCCCAGCATTTT. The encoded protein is CASSLSAVQGPPQHF.

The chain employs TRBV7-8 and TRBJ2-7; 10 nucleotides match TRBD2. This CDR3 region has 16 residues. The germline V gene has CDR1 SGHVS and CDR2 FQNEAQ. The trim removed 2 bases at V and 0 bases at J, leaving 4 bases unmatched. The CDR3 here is CASSLQRLAGSYEQYF. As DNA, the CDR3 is TGTGCCAGCAGCTTACAGCGACTAGCGGGCTCCTACGAGCAGTACTTC.

The CDR3 loop reads CASKPTGTSGYEQYF. The CDR3 DNA is TGTGCCAGCAAACCAACCGGGACTAGCGGATACGAGCAGTACTTC. V is TRBV27 and J is TRBJ2-7; 11 positions match TRBD2. This CDR3 spans 15 amino acids. After removal of 7 bases from V and 4 bases from J, the junction contained 9 bases not matched to a gene. Germline CDR1 MNHEY, CDR2 SMNVEV (reference sequence).

The CDR3 DNA is TGCGCCAGCACCTTACAGGGGAGCTCCTACGAGCAGTACTTC. Its protein is CASTLQGSSYEQYF. The genes are TRBV5-1 and TRBJ2-7, with 7 bases that match TRBD1. The CDR3 has 14 residues. Losses at the gene ends were 6 bases for V and 0 bases for J; bases not matched to a gene: 6. Germline V CDR1 and CDR2: SGHRS, YFSETQ.

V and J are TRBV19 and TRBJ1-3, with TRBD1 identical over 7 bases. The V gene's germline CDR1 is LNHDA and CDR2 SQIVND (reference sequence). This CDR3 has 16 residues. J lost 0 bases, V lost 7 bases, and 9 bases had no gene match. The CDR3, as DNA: TGTGCCAGTACCCTGGGACAGATTCTCTCTGGAAACACCATATATTTT. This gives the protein CASTLGQILSGNTIYF. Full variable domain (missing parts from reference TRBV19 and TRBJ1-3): DGGITQSPKYLFRKEGQNVTLSCEQNLNHDAMYWYRQDPGQGLRLIYYSQIVNDFQKGDIAEGYSVSREKKESFPLTVTSAQKNPTAFYLCASTLGQILSGNTIYFGEGSWLTVV.

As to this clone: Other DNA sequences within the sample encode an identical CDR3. The CDR3 spells CASSLSRFYGYTF. Here the CDR3 DNA reads TGTGCCAGCAGTTTGTCTAGGTTCTATGGCTACACCTTC. This chain links TRBV28 with TRBJ1-2; D unresolved. V was clipped by 3 bases and J by 4 bases, with 9 bases between them. Germline V gives CDR1 MDHEN, CDR2 SYDVKM. This CDR3 has 13 residues.

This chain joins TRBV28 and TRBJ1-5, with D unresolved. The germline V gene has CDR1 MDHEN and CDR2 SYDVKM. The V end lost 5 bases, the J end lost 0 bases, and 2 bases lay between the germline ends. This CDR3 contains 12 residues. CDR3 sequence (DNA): TGTGCCAGCAGTAATAGCAATCAGCCCCAGCATTTT. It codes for CASSNSNQPQHF.

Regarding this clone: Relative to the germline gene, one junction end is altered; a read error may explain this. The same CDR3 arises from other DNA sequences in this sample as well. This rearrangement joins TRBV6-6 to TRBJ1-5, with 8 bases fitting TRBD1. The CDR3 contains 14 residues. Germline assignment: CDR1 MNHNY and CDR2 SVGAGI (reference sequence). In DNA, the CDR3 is TGCGCCAGCAGTTGGACAGGGAGGAATCAGCCCCAGCATTTT. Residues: CASSWTGRNQPQHF.